This passage covers 8 T cell receptor beta chains from one sample sequenced in a study of T cell responses to AZD1222 COVID-19 vaccine. Here immunoSEQ multiplex PCR was the method, and the copy in TCRdb shows in-frame clones only, minus some. The table lists approximately 93,000 clones, about nine tenths of them singletons, with around 6% in the top ten. This material consisted of peripheral blood, taken 28 days after the second AZD1222 dose. The receptors were gathered from an adult who received the AZD1222 COVID-19 vaccine.

The chain couples TRBV5-6 to TRBJ1-3; 7 bases match TRBD1. Germline V CDR1 and CDR2: SGHDT, YYEEEE. The V segment lost 6 bases and the J segment 7 bases; nucleotides outside the gene matches: 13. The CDR3 spans 15 residues. Written as DNA, the CDR3 is TGTGCCAGCACCGAAACGGCAGGGGGGGTTAACACCATATATTTT. Its translation is CASTETAGGVNTIYF. The complete variable domain, with remaining parts taken from reference TRBV5-6 and TRBJ1-3, reads DAGVTQSPTHLIKTRGQQVTLRCSPKSGHDTVSWYQQALGQGPQFIFQYYEEEERQRGNFPDRFSGHQFPNYSSELNVNALLLGDSALYLCASTETAGGVNTIYFGEGSWLTVV.

This clone has just one count. J is TRBJ2-1 and V is TRBV11-2; TRBD2 matches 8 bases. This CDR3 has 15 amino acids. V lost 5 bases, J lost 2 bases, and 5 bases stayed unmatched. Germline CDR1 reads SGHAT; CDR2 reads FQNNGV. CDR3 in DNA: TGTGCCAGCAGCCGTAGCGGGGTCCCCTACAATGAGCAGTTCTTC. This translates into CASSRSGVPYNEQFF.

The chain links TRBV5-4 to TRBJ2-7, with D possibly TRBD1 on 6 matching bases. The CDR3 has 16 residues. Trimming removed 0 bases at V and 7 bases at J, with 20 bases between. From germline, CDR1 is SGHNT and CDR2 YYREEE (reference sequence). CDR3 coding DNA: TGTGCCAGCAGCTTGGATCAGGGGCCTCATGTTTGGGAGCAGTACTTC. It specifies CASSLDQGPHVWEQYF.

The CDR3 DNA is TGTGCCAGTACCATCGGGGAGAACACTGAAGCTTTCTTT. Amino acid sequence: CASTIGENTEAFF. The chain links TRBV21-1 to TRBJ1-1. TRBV21-1 corresponds to a pseudogene. The CDR3 totals 13 residues.

The chain joins TRBV11-2 to TRBJ1-6; TRBD1 aligns across 9 bases. Trimming took 0 bases from V and 12 from J; bases not matched to a gene: 6. Germline V gene lookup returns CDR1 SGHAT and CDR2 FQNNGV. The CDR3 sequence is 15 residues long. Written as DNA, the CDR3 is TGTGCCAGCAGCTTAGATGGGGGACAGGGTCAACCCCTCCACTTT. This encodes CASSLDGGQGQPLHF.

This chain links TRBV27 with TRBJ1-4, with a tentative D call TRBD1 (6 bases). Trimming cost V 4 bases and J 8 bases, with 17 bases left between them. Germline V gene lookup returns CDR1 MNHEY and CDR2 SMNVEV (reference sequence). This CDR3 is 15 amino acids long. Here the CDR3 reads CASSSEGGRREKLFF. In DNA form, the CDR3 reads TGTGCCAGCAGTTCCGAAGGGGGTCGAAGGGAAAAACTGTTTTTT.

J is TRBJ2-3 and V is TRBV3-1 (or the pseudogene TRBV3-2); 9 bases line up with TRBD2. This CDR3 is built from 16 residues. V was clipped by 2 bases and J by 3 bases; unmatched bases: 6. Germline V gene sequence: CDR1 LGHDT, CDR2 YNNKEL (reference sequence). The CDR3 spells CASSQRSGGSTDTQYF. CDR3 nucleotide sequence: TGTGCCAGCAGCCAACGTAGCGGGGGATCTACAGATACGCAGTATTTT.

This chain links TRBV11-2 with TRBJ2-6, with 7 bases fitting TRBD2. CDR1 is SGHAT and CDR2 is FQNNGV in the germline V gene. The V gene end was trimmed by 0 bases and the J gene end by 2 bases; junction bases not matched to a gene: 4. The CDR3 runs 17 residues. The CDR3 DNA sequence: TGTGCCAGCAGCTTAGATAGTCGGGGGGCTGGGGCCAACGTCCTGACTTTC. It codes for CASSLDSRGAGANVLTF.